The subject of this entry is one T cell receptor (beta chain). This record comes from a study of blood T cell repertoires in COVID-19. About the study: There were acute and convalescent COVID-19 samples, and they came from the United States, Italy and Spain. The cDNA or gDNA used as material had been derived from T cells, B-cell-depleted T cells, or PBMCs.

Authors' analysis steps: Researchers report that nucleated cell counts were estimated from reference gene primer amplification. The repertoire was sequenced with immunoSEQ multiplex PCR; TCRdb's copy has only in-frame clones and lacks some. V, J and clone size are taken as reported in that table, and D and trimming were inferred from the DNA itself. Here the sample spans approximately 150,000 clones, approximately 88% being singletons. The germline gives CDR1 SQVTM, CDR2 ANQGSEA. The CDR3 loop spans 13 amino acids. Sequenced input: peripheral blood. The TCR originated in a man aged 65-85 years with active COVID-19. V gene TRBV29-1 combines with J gene TRBJ2-3, with 9 bases that match TRBD2. In nucleotides, the CDR3 is TGCAGTACCCTAGCGGGGTACACAGATACGCAGTATTTT. Translated: CSTLAGYTDTQYF.